This T cell receptor beta chain derives from a study of graft-versus-host responses after intestinal transplantation. Turning to the study itself: The recipients all started with anti-thymocyte globulin induction and then took tacrolimus and steroids for roughly 3 years.

The table came from immunoSEQ multiplex PCR; TCRdb's copy has only in-frame clones and leaves some out. The table has around 120,000 clones, about nine tenths seen once. Findings and caveats of the study: Ileal or blood samples showed some GvH clones first, and such clones were also found in recipient marrow. Patients who carried graft-donor T cell macrochimerism also had high graft-versus-host to host-versus-graft clonal ratios in their allografts.

The V and J ends lost 2 bases and 1 base, in that order; junction bases with no gene match: 4. This CDR3 has 15 amino acids. The germline CDR1 and CDR2 sequences are SGHTA and FQGNSA. With regard to this clone: Its antigen is not known.

This TCR was sampled from a human donor who received an intestinal transplant. Sequencing used unstimulated CD4+ T cells sorted from spleen or lymph node cells, obtained before intestinal transplant. The chain joins TRBV7-2 to TRBJ1-1; 7 bases are shared with TRBD1. The CDR3 loop reads CASSLRGQKNTEAFF. The CDR3, as DNA: TGTGCCAGCAGCTTAAGGGGACAGAAGAACACTGAAGCTTTCTTT.